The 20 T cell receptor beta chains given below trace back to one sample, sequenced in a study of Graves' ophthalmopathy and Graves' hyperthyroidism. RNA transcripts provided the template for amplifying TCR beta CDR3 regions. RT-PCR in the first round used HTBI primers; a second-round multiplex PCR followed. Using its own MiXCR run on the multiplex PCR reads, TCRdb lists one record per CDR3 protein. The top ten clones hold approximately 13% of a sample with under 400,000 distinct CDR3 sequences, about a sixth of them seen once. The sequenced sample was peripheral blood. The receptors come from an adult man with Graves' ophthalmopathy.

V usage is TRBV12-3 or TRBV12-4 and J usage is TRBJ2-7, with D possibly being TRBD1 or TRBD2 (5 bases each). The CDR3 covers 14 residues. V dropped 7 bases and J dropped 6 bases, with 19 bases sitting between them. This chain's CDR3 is CASTLSGGSLEQYF. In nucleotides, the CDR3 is TGTGCCAGCACCCTGAGTGGGGGATCCCTCGAGCAGTACTTC.

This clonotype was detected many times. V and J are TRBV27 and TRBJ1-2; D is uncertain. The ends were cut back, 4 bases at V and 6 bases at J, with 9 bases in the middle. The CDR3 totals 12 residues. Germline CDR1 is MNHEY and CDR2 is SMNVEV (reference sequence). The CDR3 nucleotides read TGTGCCAGCAGTTCCTACGGGCATGGCTACACCTTC. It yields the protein CASSSYGHGYTF.

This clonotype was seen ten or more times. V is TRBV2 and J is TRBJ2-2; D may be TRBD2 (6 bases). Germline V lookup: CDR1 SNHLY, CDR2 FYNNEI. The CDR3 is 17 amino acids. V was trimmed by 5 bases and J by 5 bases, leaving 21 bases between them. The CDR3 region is CASSPLQLAVGTGELFF. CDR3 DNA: TGTGCCAGCAGTCCTCTACAACTAGCTGTGGGGACCGGGGAGCTGTTTTTT.

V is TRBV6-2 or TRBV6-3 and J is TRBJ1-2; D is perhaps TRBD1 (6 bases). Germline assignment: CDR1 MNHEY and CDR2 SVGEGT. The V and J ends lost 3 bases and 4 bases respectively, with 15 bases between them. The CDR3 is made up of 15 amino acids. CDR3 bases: TGTGCCAGCAGTTATCGCCGACAGGACCCCTATGGCTACACCTTC. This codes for CASSYRRQDPYGYTF.

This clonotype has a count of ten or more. The CDR3 here is CASSEAFRLGVAEAFF. The CDR3 DNA follows: TGTGCCAGCAGTGAAGCTTTTCGGTTAGGAGTCGCTGAAGCTTTCTTT. The chain links TRBV6-1 to TRBJ1-1; D remains unclear. The CDR3 sequence is 16 residues long. V shed 0 bases and J shed 6 bases, with 17 bases lying between them. Germline V CDR1 and CDR2: MNHNS, SASEGT.

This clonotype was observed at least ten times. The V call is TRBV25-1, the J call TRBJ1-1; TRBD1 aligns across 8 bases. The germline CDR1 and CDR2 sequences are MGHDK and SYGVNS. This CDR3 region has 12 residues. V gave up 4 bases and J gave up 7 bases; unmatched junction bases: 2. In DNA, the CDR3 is TGTGCCAGCAGTGGGACAGGGAATGAAGCTTTCTTT. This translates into CASSGTGNEAFF.

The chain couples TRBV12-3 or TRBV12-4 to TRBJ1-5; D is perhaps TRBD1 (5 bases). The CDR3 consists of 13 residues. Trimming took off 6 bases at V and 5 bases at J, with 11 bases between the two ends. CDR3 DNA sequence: TGTGCCAGCAGATTGACAGATGATCAGCCCCAGCATTTT. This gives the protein CASRLTDDQPQHF.

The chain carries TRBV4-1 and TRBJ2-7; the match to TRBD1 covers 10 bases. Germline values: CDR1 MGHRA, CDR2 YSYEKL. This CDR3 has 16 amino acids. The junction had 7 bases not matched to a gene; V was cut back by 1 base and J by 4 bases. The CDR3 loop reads CASSQVSGQGVYEQYF. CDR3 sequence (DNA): TGCGCCAGCAGCCAAGTTTCCGGACAGGGGGTTTACGAGCAGTACTTC.

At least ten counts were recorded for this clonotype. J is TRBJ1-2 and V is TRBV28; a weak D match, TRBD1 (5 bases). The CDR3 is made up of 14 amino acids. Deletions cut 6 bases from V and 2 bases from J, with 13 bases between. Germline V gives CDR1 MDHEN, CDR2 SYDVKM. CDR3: CASRAPGQNYGYTF. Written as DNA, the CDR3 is TGTGCCAGCAGGGCGCCCGGACAAAACTATGGCTACACCTTC.

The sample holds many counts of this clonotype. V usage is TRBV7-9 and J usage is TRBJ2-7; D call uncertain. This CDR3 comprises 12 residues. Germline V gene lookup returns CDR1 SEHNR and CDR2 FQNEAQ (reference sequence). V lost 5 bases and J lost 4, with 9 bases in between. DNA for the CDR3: TGTGCCAGCAGCCAGTACGGGTACGAGCAGTACTTC. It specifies CASSQYGYEQYF.

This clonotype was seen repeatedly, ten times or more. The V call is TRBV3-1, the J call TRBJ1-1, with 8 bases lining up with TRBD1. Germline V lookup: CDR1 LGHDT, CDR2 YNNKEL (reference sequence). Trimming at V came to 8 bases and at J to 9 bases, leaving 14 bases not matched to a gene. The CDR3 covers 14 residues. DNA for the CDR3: TGTGCCAGCGCCGCCTACACAGGGGGGGTCCAAGCTTTCTTT. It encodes CASAAYTGGVQAFF. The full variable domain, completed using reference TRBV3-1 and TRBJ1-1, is DTAVSQTPKYLVTQMGNDKSIKCEQNLGHDTMYWYKQDSKKFLKIMFSYNNKELIINETVPNRFSPKSPDKAHLNLHINSLELGDSAVYFCASAAYTGGVQAFFGQGTRLTVV.

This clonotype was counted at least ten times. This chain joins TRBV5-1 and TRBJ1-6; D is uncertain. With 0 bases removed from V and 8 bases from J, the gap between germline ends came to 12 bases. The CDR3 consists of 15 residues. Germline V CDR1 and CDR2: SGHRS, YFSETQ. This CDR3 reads CASSLEGREDSPLHF. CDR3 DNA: TGCGCCAGCAGCTTGGAAGGGCGGGAGGATTCACCCCTCCACTTT.

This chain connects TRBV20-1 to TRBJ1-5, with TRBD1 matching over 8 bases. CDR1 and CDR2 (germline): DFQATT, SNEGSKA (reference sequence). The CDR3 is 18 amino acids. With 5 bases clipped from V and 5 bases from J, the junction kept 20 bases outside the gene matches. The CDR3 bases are TGCAGTGCTCAACCCCTGGGACAGGCCCAACTCATAGATCAGCCCCAGCATTTT. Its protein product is CSAQPLGQAQLIDQPQHF.

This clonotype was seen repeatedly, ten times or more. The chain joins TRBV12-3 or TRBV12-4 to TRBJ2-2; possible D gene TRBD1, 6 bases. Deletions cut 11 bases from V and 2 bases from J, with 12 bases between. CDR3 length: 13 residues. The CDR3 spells CAVWGHNTGELFF. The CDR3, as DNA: TGTGCCGTTTGGGGGCACAACACCGGGGAGCTGTTTTTT.

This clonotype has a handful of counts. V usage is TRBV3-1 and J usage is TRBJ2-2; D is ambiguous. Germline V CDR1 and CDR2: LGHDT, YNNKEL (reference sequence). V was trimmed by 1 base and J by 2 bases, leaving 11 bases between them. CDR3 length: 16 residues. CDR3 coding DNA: TGTGCCAGCAGCCAAGGGGGTAACCTAAACACCGGGGAGCTGTTTTTT. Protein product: CASSQGGNLNTGELFF.

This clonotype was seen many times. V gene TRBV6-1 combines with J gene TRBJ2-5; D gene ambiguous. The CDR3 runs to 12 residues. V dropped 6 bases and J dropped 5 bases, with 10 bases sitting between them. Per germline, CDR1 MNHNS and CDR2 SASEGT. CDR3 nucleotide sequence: TGTGCCAGCAGCTGGCAGAGGGAGACCCAGTACTTC. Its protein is CASSWQRETQYF.

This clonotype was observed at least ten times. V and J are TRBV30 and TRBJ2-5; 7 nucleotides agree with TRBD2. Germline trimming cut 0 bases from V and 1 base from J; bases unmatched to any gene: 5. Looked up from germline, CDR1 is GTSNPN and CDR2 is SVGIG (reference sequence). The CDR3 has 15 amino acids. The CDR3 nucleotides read TGTGCCTGGAGTGTAATCGCGGGAGTCCAAGAGACCCAGTACTTC. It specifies CAWSVIAGVQETQYF. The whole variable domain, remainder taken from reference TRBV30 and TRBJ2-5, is SQTIHQWPATLVQPVGSPLSLECTVEGTSNPNLYWYRQAAGRGLQLLFYSVGIGQISSEVPQNLSASRPQDRQFILSSKKLLLSDSGFYLCAWSVIAGVQETQYFGPGTRLLVL.

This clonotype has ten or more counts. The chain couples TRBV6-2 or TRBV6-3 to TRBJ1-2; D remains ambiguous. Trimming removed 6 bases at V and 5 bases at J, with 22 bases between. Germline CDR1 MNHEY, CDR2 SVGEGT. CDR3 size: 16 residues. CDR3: CASRTTGPSSGYGYTF. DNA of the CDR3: TGTGCCAGCAGAACCACTGGGCCCTCATCCGGATATGGCTACACCTTC.

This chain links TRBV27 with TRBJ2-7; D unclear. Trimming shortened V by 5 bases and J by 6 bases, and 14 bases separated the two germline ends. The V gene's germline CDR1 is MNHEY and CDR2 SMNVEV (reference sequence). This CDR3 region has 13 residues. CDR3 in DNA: TGTGCCAGCAGTCTGGCCGCCCCCCTCGAGCAGTACTTC. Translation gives CASSLAAPLEQYF.

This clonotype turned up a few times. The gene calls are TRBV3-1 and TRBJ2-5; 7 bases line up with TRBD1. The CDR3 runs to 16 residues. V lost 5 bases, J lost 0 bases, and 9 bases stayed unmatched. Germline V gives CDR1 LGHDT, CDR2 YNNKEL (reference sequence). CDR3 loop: CASSFRTGQYQETQYF. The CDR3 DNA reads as TGTGCCAGCAGCTTCCGGACAGGACAGTACCAAGAGACCCAGTACTTC.